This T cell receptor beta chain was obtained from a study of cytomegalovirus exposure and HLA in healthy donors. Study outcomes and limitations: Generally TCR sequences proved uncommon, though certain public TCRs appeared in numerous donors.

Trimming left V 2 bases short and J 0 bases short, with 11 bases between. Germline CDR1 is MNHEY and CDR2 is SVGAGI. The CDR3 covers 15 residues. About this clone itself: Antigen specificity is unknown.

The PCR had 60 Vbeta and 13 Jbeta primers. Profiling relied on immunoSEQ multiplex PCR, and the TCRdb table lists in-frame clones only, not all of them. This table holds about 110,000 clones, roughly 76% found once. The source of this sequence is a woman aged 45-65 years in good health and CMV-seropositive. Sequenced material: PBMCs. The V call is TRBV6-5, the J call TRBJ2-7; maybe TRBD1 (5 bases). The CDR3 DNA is TGTGCCAGCAGTTACGGGGCGGTGGGCTCCTACGAGCAGTACTTC. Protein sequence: CASSYGAVGSYEQYF.